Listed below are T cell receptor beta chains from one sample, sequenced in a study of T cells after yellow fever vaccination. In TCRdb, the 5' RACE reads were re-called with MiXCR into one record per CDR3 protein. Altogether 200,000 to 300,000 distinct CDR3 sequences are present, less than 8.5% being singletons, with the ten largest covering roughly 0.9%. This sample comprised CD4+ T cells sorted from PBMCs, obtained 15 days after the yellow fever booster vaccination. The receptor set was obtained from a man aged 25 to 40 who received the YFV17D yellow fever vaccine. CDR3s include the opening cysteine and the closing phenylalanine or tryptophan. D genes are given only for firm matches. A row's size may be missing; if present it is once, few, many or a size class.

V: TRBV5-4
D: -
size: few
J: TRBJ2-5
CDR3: CASSSRRDQETQYF
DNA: TGTGCCAGCAGCTCGCGGCGGGACCAAGAGACCCAGTACTTC

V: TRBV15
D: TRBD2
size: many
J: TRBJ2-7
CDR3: CATSRGGSGRHF
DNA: TGTGCCACCAGCAGAGGTGGTAGCGGGAGACACTTC

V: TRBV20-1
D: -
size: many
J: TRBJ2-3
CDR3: CSARGGERSTDTQYF
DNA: TGCAGTGCTAGAGGGGGGGAACGCAGCACAGATACGCAGTATTTT

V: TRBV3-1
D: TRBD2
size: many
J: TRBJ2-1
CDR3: CASTYLGGEQFF
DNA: TGTGCCAGCACCTACCTGGGAGGGGAGCAGTTCTTC

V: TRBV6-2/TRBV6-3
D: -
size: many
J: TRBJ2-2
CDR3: CASSYLPGANTGELFF
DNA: TGTGCCAGCAGTTACCTCCCGGGGGCTAACACCGGGGAGCTGTTTTTT

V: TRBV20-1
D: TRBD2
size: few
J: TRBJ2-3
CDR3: CSARASSGAADTQYF
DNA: TGCAGTGCTAGAGCAAGTAGCGGGGCAGCAGATACGCAGTATTTT

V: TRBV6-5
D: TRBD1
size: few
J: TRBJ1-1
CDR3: CASSYGDRAPATEAFF
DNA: TGTGCCAGCAGTTACGGGGACAGGGCGCCCGCAACTGAAGCTTTCTTT

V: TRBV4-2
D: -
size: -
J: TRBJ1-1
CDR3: CASSQDGAVGSEAFF
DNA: TGTGCCAGCAGCCAAGATGGGGCTGTGGGGTCTGAAGCTTTCTTT

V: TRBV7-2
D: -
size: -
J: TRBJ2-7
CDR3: CASSSSRSGVFEQYF
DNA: TGTGCCAGCAGCTCATCCCGCTCCGGGGTCTTCGAGCAGTACTTC

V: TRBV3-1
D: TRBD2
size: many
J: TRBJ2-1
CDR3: CASSPLAGASGEQFF
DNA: TGTGCCAGCAGCCCACTAGCGGGGGCTTCGGGTGAGCAGTTCTTC

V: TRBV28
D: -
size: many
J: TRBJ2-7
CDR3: CASSSLGWDKLYEQYF
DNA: TGTGCCAGCAGTTCGTTGGGATGGGACAAACTCTACGAGCAGTACTTC

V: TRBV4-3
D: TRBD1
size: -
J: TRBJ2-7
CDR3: CASSQDLAGGLGWYF
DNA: TGCGCCAGCAGCCAAGATTTGGCAGGGGGCTTGGGGTGGTACTTC

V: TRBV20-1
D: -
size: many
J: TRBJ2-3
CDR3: CSARWAGPSTDTQYF
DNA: TGCAGTGCTAGATGGGCGGGGCCTAGCACAGATACGCAGTATTTT

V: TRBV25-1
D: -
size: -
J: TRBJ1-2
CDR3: CASRGIRGYTF
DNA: TGTGCCAGCAGGGGGATTAGAGGCTACACCTTC

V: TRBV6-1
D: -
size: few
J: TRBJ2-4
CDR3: CASSDQGSGNIQYF
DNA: TGTGCCAGCAGTGACCAGGGATCCGGTAACATTCAGTACTTC

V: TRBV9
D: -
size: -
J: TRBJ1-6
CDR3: CASSSPRLGQPQNSPLHF
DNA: TGTGCCAGCAGCTCTCCCCGTTTGGGTCAACCGCAGAATTCACCCCTCCACTTT

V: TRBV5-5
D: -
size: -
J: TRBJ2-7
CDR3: CASSSGVRSYEQYF
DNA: TGTGCCAGCAGCTCCGGAGTTCGCTCCTACGAGCAGTACTTC

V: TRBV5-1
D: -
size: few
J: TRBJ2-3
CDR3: CASSLIADATDTQYF
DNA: TGCGCCAGCAGCTTGATAGCGGATGCCACAGATACGCAGTATTTT

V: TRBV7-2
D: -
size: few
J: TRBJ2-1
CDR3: CASSLGAHSYNEQFF
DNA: TGTGCCAGCAGCTTAGGGGCCCACTCCTACAATGAGCAGTTCTTC

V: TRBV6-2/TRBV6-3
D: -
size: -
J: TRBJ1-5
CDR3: CASSRTHGNQPQHF
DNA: TGTGCCAGCAGTCGGACCCACGGCAATCAGCCCCAGCATTTT

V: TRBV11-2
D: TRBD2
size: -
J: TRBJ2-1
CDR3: CASSLTSGILYNEQFF
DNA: TGTGCCAGCAGCTTGACTAGCGGGATTTTATACAATGAGCAGTTCTTC

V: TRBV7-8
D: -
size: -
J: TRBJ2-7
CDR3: CASSPTRGRLLGYEQYF
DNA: TGTGCCAGCAGCCCTACCCGGGGCCGCCTATTAGGCTACGAGCAGTACTTC

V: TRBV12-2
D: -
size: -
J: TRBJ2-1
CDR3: CASRPKLPGLAGGPSVNEQFF
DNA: TGTGCAAGTCGCCCAAAACTCCCGGGACTAGCGGGAGGGCCATCGGTCAATGAGCAGTTCTTC

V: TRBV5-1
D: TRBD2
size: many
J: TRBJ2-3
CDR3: CASSSGLRNTDTQYF
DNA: TGCGCCAGCAGCTCGGGACTACGAAACACAGATACGCAGTATTTT

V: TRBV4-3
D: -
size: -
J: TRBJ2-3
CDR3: CASSQGPGYPDTQYF
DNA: TGCGCCAGCAGCCAGGGCCCGGGGTACCCAGATACGCAGTATTTT

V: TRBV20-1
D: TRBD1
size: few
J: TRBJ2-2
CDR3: CSARATGGTSGELFF
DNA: TGCAGTGCTAGAGCCACAGGGGGGACGTCGGGGGAGCTGTTTTTT

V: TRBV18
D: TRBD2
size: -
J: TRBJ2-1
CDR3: CASYTGTSGGRGFF
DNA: TGTGCCAGCTACACCGGGACTAGCGGGGGCCGCGGGTTCTTC

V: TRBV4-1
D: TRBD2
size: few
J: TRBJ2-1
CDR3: CASSLSAGTSGRLSRYNEQFF
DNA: TGCGCCAGCAGCCTAAGCGCCGGGACTAGCGGGAGGCTCTCCCGTTACAATGAGCAGTTCTTC

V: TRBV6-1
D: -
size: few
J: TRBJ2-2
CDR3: CASRLTNTGELFF
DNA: TGTGCCAGCAGACTGACGAACACCGGGGAGCTGTTTTTT

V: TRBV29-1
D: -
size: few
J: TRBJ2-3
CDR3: CSKRASSTDTQYF
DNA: TGCAGTAAGCGGGCCTCTAGCACAGATACGCAGTATTTT

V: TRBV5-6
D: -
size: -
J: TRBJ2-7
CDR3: CASSTGWQTPGHGKQYF
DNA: TGTGCCAGCAGTACCGGATGGCAGACCCCTGGACACGGGAAGCAGTACTTC

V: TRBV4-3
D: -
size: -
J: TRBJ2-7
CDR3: CASSQGADRPYEQYF
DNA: TGCGCCAGCAGCCAAGGGGCGGACCGTCCCTACGAGCAGTACTTC

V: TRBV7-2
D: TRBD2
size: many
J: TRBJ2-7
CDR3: CASSPGTMREQYF
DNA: TGTGCCAGCAGCCCCGGGACTATGAGGGAGCAGTACTTC

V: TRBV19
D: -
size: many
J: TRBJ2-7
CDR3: CASSEGLALYEQYF
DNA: TGTGCCAGTAGCGAGGGGCTAGCCCTATACGAGCAGTACTTC

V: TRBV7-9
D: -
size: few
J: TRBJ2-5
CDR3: CASSHLGETQYF
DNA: TGTGCCAGCAGCCACCTGGGGGAGACCCAGTACTTC

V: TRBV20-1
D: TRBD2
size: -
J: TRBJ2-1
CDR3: CSAREGTSGLRFSYNEQFF
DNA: TGCAGTGCTAGAGAAGGGACTAGCGGTCTAAGATTCTCCTACAATGAGCAGTTCTTC

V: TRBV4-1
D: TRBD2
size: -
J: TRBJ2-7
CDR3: CASSQELRAGTYEQYF
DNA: TGCGCCAGCAGCCAAGAGTTACGAGCGGGGACCTACGAGCAGTACTTC

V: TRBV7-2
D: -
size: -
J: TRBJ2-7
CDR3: CASSADSGSYEQYF
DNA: TGTGCCAGCAGCGCCGACTCAGGGTCTTACGAGCAGTACTTC

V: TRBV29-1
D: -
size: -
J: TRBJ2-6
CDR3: CSVWTPGANVLTF
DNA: TGCAGCGTTTGGACCCCCGGAGCCAACGTCCTGACTTTC

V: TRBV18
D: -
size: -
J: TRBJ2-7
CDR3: CASSPPGWAPYEQYF
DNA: TGTGCCAGCTCACCACCGGGGTGGGCCCCCTACGAGCAGTACTTC

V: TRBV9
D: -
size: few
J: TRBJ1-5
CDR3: CASSVEKGSLNQPQHF
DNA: TGTGCCAGCAGCGTAGAGAAGGGGTCCCTCAATCAGCCCCAGCATTTT

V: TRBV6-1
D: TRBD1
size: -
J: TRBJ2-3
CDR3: CDSRHPGTATTDTQYF
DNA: TGTGACAGCAGGCACCCCGGGACAGCCACCACAGATACGCAGTATTTT